Sequencing of this TCR beta chain was carried out in a study of blood T cell repertoires in COVID-19. Across the whole study: The United States, Italy and Spain supplied acute and convalescent COVID-19 samples. Sources were T cells, B-cell-depleted T cells, or PBMCs; the material itself was cDNA or gDNA.

The CDR3 has 16 amino acids. The germline gives CDR1 MGHRA, CDR2 YSYEKL. The V gene end was trimmed by 3 bases and the J gene end by 4 bases; junction bases not matched to a gene: 7. Original methodology: Amplifying reference gene primers gave estimates of nucleated cell counts. Using immunoSEQ multiplex PCR, the repertoire was profiled, and TCRdb retains in-frame clones only, with some absent. Clone size and the V and J calls come from that table; the DNA yielded D and trimming. This table holds 400,000 to 550,000 clones, more than 85% found once. This chain connects TRBV4-1 to TRBJ1-5; 9 bases are a match to TRBD1. This TCR came from a young woman with acute or convalescent COVID-19. The sequenced material came from peripheral blood. The chain's CDR3 is CASSHPTGGPNQPQHF. DNA of the CDR3: TGCGCCAGCAGCCATCCCACAGGGGGCCCAAATCAGCCCCAGCATTTT.